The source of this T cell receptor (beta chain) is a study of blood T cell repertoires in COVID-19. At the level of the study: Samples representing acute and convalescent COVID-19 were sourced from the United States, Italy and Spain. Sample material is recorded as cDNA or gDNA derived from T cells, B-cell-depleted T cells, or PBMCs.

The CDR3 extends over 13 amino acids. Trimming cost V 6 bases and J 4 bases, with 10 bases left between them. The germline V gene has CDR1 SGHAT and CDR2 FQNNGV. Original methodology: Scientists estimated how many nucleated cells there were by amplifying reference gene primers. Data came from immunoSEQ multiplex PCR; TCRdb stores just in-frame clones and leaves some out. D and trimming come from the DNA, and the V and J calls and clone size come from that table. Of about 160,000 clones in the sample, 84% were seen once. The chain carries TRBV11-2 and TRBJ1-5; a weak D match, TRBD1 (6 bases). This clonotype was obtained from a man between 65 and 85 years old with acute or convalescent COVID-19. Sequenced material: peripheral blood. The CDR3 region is CASSTQGNQPQHF. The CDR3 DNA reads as TGTGCCAGCAGTACCCAGGGGAATCAGCCCCAGCATTTT.